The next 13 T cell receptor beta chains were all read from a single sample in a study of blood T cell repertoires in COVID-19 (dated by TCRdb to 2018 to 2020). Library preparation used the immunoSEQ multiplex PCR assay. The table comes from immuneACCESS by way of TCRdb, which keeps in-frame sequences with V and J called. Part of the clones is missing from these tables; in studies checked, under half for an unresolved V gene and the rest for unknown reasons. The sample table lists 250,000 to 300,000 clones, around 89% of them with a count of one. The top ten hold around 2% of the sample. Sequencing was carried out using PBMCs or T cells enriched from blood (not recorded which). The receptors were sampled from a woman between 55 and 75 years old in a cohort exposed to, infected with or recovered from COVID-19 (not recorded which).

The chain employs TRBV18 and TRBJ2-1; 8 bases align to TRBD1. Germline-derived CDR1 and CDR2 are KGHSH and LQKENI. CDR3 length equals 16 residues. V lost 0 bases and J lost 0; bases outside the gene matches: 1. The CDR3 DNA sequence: TGTGCCAGCTCACCACCGACAGGGGCCTCCTACAATGAGCAGTTCTTC. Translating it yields CASSPPTGASYNEQFF. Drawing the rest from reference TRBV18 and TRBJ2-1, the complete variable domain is NAGVMQNPRHLVRRRGQEARLRCSPMKGHSHVYWYRQLPEEGLKFMVYLQKENIIDESGMPKERFSAEFPKEGPSILRIQQVVRGDSAAYFCASSPPTGASYNEQFFGPGTRLTVL.

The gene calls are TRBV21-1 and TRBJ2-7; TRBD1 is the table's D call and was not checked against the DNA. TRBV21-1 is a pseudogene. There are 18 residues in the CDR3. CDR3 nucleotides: TGTGCCAGCAGCAAAGCTAATTTGGGTGGGACAGGGGTTTTAGAGCAGTACTTC. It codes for CASSKANLGGTGVLEQYF.

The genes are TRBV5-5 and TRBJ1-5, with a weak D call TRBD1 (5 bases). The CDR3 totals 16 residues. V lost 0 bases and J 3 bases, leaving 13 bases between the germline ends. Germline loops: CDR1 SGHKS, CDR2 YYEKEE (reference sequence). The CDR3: CASSLVGEGNNQPQHF. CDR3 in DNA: TGTGCCAGCAGCTTGGTAGGGGAAGGGAACAATCAGCCCCAGCATTTT.

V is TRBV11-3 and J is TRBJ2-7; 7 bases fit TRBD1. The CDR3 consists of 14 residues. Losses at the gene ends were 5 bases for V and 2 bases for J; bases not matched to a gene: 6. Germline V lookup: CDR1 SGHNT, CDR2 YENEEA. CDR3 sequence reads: CASSKRDSPYEQYF. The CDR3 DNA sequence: TGTGCCAGCAGCAAAAGGGACAGCCCCTACGAGCAGTACTTC.

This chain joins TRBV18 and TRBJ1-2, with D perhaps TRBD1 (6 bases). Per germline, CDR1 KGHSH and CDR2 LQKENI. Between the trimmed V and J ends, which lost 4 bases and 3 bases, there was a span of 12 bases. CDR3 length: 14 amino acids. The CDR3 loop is CASSRRDKDYGYTF. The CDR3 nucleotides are TGTGCCAGCTCACGCCGGGACAAGGACTATGGCTACACCTTC. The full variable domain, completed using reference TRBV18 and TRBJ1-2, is NAGVMQNPRHLVRRRGQEARLRCSPMKGHSHVYWYRQLPEEGLKFMVYLQKENIIDESGMPKERFSAEFPKEGPSILRIQQVVRGDSAAYFCASSRRDKDYGYTFGSGTRLTVV.

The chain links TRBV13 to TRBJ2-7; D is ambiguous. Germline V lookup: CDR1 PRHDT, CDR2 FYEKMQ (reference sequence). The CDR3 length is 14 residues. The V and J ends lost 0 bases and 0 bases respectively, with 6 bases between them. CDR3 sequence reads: CASSLGASSYEQYF. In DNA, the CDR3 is TGTGCCAGCAGCTTAGGGGCTAGCTCCTACGAGCAGTACTTC.

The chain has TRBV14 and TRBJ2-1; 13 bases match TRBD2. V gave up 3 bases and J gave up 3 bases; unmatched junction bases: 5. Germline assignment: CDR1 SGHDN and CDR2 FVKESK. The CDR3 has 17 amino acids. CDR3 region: CASSHRTSGRDYNEQFF. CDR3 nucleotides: TGTGCCAGCAGCCACAGGACTAGCGGGAGAGACTACAATGAGCAGTTCTTC.

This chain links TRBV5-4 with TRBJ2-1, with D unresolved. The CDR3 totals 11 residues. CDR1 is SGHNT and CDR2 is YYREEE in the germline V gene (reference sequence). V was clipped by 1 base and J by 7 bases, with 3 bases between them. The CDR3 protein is CASSLQNEQFF. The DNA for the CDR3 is TGTGCCAGCAGCTTGCAAAATGAGCAGTTCTTC.

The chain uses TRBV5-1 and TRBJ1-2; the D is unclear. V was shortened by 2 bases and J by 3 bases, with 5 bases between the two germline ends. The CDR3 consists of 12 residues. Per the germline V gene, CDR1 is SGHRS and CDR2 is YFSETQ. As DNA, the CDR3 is TGCGCCAGCAGCTTCGACTACTATGGCTACACCTTC. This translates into CASSFDYYGYTF.

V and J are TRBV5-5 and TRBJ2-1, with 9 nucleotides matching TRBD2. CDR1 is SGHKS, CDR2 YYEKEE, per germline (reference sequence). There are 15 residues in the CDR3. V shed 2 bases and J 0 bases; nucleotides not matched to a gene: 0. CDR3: CASSFSGSSYNEQFF. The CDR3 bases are TGTGCCAGCAGCTTTAGCGGGAGCTCCTACAATGAGCAGTTCTTC.

The CDR3 reads CATSEPGQVNTGELFF. In nucleotides, the CDR3 is TGTGCCACCAGTGAACCGGGACAGGTGAACACCGGGGAGCTGTTTTTT. The J gene is TRBJ2-2, the V gene TRBV24-1; TRBD1 matches at 8 bases. CDR1 and CDR2 from the germline V gene are KGHDR and SFDVKD. The CDR3 sequence is 16 residues long. J was trimmed by 1 base and V by 4 bases; bases with no gene match: 4.

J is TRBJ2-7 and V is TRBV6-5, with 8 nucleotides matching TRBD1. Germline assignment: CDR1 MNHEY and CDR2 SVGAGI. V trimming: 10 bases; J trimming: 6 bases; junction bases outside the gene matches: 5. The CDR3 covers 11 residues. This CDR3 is CATQTGAEQYF. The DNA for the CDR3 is TGTGCCACCCAGACAGGGGCCGAGCAGTACTTC.

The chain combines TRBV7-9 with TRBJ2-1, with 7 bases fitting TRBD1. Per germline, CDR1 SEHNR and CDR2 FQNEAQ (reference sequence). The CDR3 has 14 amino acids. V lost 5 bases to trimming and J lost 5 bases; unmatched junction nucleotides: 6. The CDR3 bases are TGTGCCAGCAGCCTCCGGACAGGACACAATGAGCAGTTCTTC. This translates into CASSLRTGHNEQFF.